This T cell receptor (beta chain) was retrieved from a study of T cells in Graves' hyperthyroidism and ophthalmopathy (dated by TCRdb to between 2019 and 2020). For the study in its entirety: Peripheral blood was sampled at the time of initial diagnosis, prior to any treatment. A discovery cohort of roughly 100 patients, about 44 with Graves' ophthalmopathy and 57 with stable Graves' hyperthyroidism, was used to find distinguishing TCR V-J signatures. An independent validation cohort of under 20 hyperthyroidism patients and approximately 16 patients who later progressed to ophthalmopathy tested prospective prediction of ophthalmopathy. The 100 discovery patients were randomly split 7:3 into training and test sets. Thyroid tissue and blood T-cell repertoires from about six Graves' hyperthyroidism patients were also compared in the study. Once sampling was done, hyperthyroidism patients were given methimazole at a starting dose of 30 mg daily, whereas ophthalmopathy patients were given high-dose intravenous methylprednisolone. TCR Vbeta CDR3 sequencing of some 140 peripheral blood samples (43 ophthalmopathy, 75 hyperthyroidism and roughly 17 progressor patients) is reported in the paper.

The TCR beta CDR3 regions were amplified from RNA transcripts. A first-round RT-PCR of the TCR CDR3 used the HTBI primer set with the Qiagen OneStep RT-PCR kit. Libraries were constructed in a second round of multiplex PCR, after which size selection and purification were performed. The libraries were sequenced on an Illumina HiSeq2000 using paired-end 100 bp reads. The published analysis was carried out like this. SOAPnuke was used to process the raw data, throwing out any read that contained adapters or uncalled bases, had a mean Phred below 15, or lacked an exact constant-primer or identifier match. COPE v1.2.5 was used to merge the high-quality paired reads, and each unique nucleotide sequence was defined as a clonotype. Clonotypes were aligned to IMGT TRBV, TRBD and TRBJ reference segments using MiTCR v1.1. Only V-J combinations with frequency above 0.0001, covering 99.2% of repertoires, were analysed. The TCS score was defined as F50 (clonal expansion) divided by E x V (chaos), with BLOSUM62-based TCRdist calculated between CDR3 peptides within each V-J. Welch's t-statistics and random forest reduced around 510 V-J features to 10 to 15, which were used in a naive Bayes classifier (R e1071). TCRdb itself trimmed the public reads at Q25 with fastp, ran MiXCR and retained productive beta chains. Each record represents a unique CDR3 protein, reported with the most common genes and DNA among its rows. TCRdb, not the authors, supplied the V and J calls. Counted in this sample were fewer than 350,000 distinct CDR3 sequences; about 21% of them appeared once. In total, the top ten clones hold under 55% of the sample.

From a lookup of the germline V gene (reference sequence), CDR1 and CDR2 are DFQATT and SNEGSKA. V is pared back by 4 bases and J by 0 bases, with 13 bases lying between the germline termini. Taken from cysteine to phenylalanine, the CDR3 has 14 residues. CDR3 DNA only is kept here, 42 bases in frame from base 1. Concerning this clonotype: The clone's antigen remains unknown. The sample holds no much larger clone one base away, and base qualities are not on file.

Graves' hyperthyroidism was defined as stable when no progression to ophthalmopathy occurred over 18 months of follow-up. Hyperthyroidism patients were aged 18 to 65 years and newly diagnosed, with disease duration of less than 2 months. Exclusion was applied to patients with uncontrolled infections, other autoimmune diseases, pregnancy or lactation. Clinical symptoms, serum thyroxine and TRAb, thyroid ultrasound, and orbital computed tomography formed the basis for the diagnoses. PBMCs were isolated from more than 9 ml of fresh peripheral blood by Ficoll-Paque density gradient centrifugation. Total RNA was extracted using Trizol reagent, and RNA quality was assessed on an Agilent 2100 Bioanalyzer. Broad study findings and their caveats: No statistical method was used to set the sample size in advance, and investigators knew the group allocation. During validation, the model predicted progression to ophthalmopathy a median of approximately six months ahead of onset, with almost 71% sensitivity and under 85% specificity. Most expanded thyroid clonotypes (frequency above 0.001) were also detected in blood, suggesting blood repertoires may reflect thyroid immune responses. In cross-validation, a model built on a 13 V-J signature told ophthalmopathy apart from stable hyperthyroidism with 87.88% sensitivity and approximately 81% specificity, and in testing the same model reached 80%/75%.

The source of this sequence is a woman between 50 and 59 years old with Graves' hyperthyroidism. The specimen sequenced was blood. Recombination connected TRBV20-1 to TRBJ2-7; no D gene is confidently identified. The CDR3 protein: CSAIGERGSYEQYF. The nucleotide sequence is TGCAGTGCTATCGGTGAGCGCGGCTCCTACGAGCAGTACTTC.